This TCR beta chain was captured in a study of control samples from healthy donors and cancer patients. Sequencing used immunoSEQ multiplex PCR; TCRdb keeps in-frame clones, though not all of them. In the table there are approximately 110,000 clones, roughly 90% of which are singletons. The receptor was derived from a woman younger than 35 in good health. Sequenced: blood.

The CDR3 DNA is TGTGCCAGCTCACCTCCGGGACAGGGAAATTCACCCCTCCACTTT. Protein sequence: CASSPPGQGNSPLHF. The chain carries TRBV18 and TRBJ1-6; TRBD1 matches 9 bases. CDR1 is KGHSH, CDR2 LQKENI, per germline. CDR3 length equals 15 residues. V was pared by 3 bases and J by 7 bases, with 4 bases of the junction left unmatched.